Here is one TCR beta chain with its context. This clonotype was recorded many times. The antigen it binds to is not known. No base quality information exists; no much larger clone differs at one position. The record originates from a study of early T cells in non-severe SARS-CoV-2 infection (dated by TCRdb to 2020 to 2022). Background for the entire study: TCR sequencing used bulk RNA from unsorted whole blood, so alpha and beta chains could not be paired.

The V end loses 6 bases and the J end loses 5 bases, and a stretch of 23 bases separates them. CDR1 and CDR2 are read off the germline V gene as SGHRS and YFSETQ. From its cysteine to its phenylalanine, the CDR3 spans 16 amino acids. The DNA shown is the 48-base CDR3, in frame from base 1. The paper's findings and limits, for the study overall: Matching against VDJdb was skewed toward anti-spike CD8 responses, likely underestimated virus-specific expansions, and missed private and CD4 specificities.

This was a case-control study nested in a cohort of healthcare workers in London, UK, who had nasopharyngeal swab PCR tests and blood samples taken every week. Between 23 and 31 March 2020, the week of the UK lockdown, healthcare workers were enrolled and then followed up weekly for as long as 16 weeks. To prepare the library, 5' RACE was applied. Sequencing used a NextSeq 500. In the TCR library protocol, unique molecular identifiers were attached to individual cDNA molecules to correct for PCR bias and sequencing error. TCR alpha and beta chains were both sequenced, and the abundances of alpha and beta sequences in each sample were closely correlated with each other. In the paper's pipeline: Decombinator V4 was used to perform V gene, J gene and CDR3 annotation of TCR sequences. Expanded TCRs were defined as changing significantly between any two time points under a Poisson model with p below 0.0001. Abundances of TCRs were expressed as counts per million after normalisation to the total number of TCRs sequenced in each sample. TRAV1-2 paired with TRAJ12, TRAJ20 or TRAJ33 defined MAIT TCRs, while TRAV10 paired with TRAJ18 defined iNKT TCRs. VDJdb, accessed 1 November 2021, was searched for CMV, EBV and SARS-CoV-2 annotated TCRs, excluding TCRs annotated for multiple antigens. TCRdb passed the public sequencing reads through fastp at Q25 and MiXCR, retaining productive beta sequences. When rows share a CDR3 protein, they turn into one entry using the most common DNA and genes. The V and J calls were not made by the authors but by TCRdb's processing. Across this sample there are under 40,000 distinct CDR3 sequences, with approximately 6.1% seen only once. The ten largest make up about 5.1% of the sample.

This receptor chain uses TRBV5-1 and TRBJ1-1; 5 matching bases give a weak D call of TRBD1. The sequence was collected from an adult who was a healthcare worker with PCR-confirmed SARS-CoV-2 infection or an uninfected control (not recorded which). The material sequenced was whole blood. The CDR3 is CASNLGVVGGTTEAFF. The DNA sequence is as follows: TGCGCCAGCAACCTCGGTGTTGTCGGGGGAACGACTGAAGCTTTCTTT.